These T cell receptor beta chains were read from a single sample in a study of blood T cell repertoires in COVID-19. Using immunoSEQ multiplex PCR, the repertoire was profiled, and TCRdb retains in-frame clones only, with some absent. Among some 120,000 clones listed, around nine tenths were seen once. Material for sequencing was peripheral blood. The receptor set was obtained from a woman aged 45 to 65 with acute or convalescent COVID-19. Each CDR3 is given with its conserved first and last residue. The D gene is left open where the match is weak. Some rows mark clone size as missing; the rest say once, few, many or name a class of expanded clone.

TRBJ1-1	NA	TRBD1	TRBV19	CASTSRDRPRGTEAFF	TGTGCCAGTACGTCGCGGGACAGGCCCCGCGGCACTGAAGCTTTCTTT
TRBJ2-7	NA	TRBD1	TRBV6-6	CASSYSVTGGGEQYF	TGTGCCAGCAGTTACTCAGTGACAGGGGGAGGCGAGCAGTACTTC
TRBJ1-1	NA	NA	TRBV21-1	CASSNDRGTEAFF	TGTGCCAGCAGCAATGACAGGGGCACTGAAGCTTTCTTT
TRBJ2-7	NA	NA	TRBV28	CASSENQGSYEQYF	TGTGCCAGCAGTGAAAACCAGGGTTCCTACGAGCAGTACTTC
TRBJ2-2	NA	TRBD1	TRBV12-5	CASGPTRTGGTGELFF	TGTGCTAGTGGTCCCACCCGGACAGGGGGGACCGGGGAGCTGTTTTTT
TRBJ1-2	NA	NA	TRBV18	CASSPPSSGNGYGYTF	TGTGCCAGCTCACCACCGAGTTCAGGGAACGGGTATGGCTACACCTTC
TRBJ1-2	NA	TRBD1	TRBV15	CATSRETGVSYGYTF	TGTGCCACCAGCAGAGAGACAGGGGTCTCGTATGGCTACACCTTC
TRBJ2-1	NA	TRBD2	TRBV28	CASSLSGGVYNEQFF	TGTGCCAGCAGTTTATCGGGGGGGGTCTACAATGAGCAGTTCTTC
TRBJ1-1	NA	NA	TRBV5-1	CASSSGWVANTEAFF	TGCGCCAGCAGCTCCGGTTGGGTAGCGAACACTGAAGCTTTCTTT
TRBJ1-2	NA	NA	TRBV7-3	CASSLSPQQGAYGYTF	TGTGCCAGCAGCTTAAGCCCCCAACAGGGCGCCTATGGCTACACCTTC
TRBJ1-2	few	NA	TRBV18	CASSPAGGGRGYTF	TGTGCCAGCTCACCAGCCGGGGGAGGGAGAGGCTACACCTTC
TRBJ1-2	NA	NA	TRBV5-1	CASRPSKEQGGYTF	TGCGCCAGCAGACCATCCAAAGAACAGGGTGGCTACACCTTC
TRBJ1-6	NA	NA	TRBV27	CASSLARANSPLHF	TGTGCCAGCAGTTTGGCCAGGGCCAATTCACCCCTCCACTTT
TRBJ2-3	NA	NA	TRBV24-1	CATSQSTDTQYF	TGTGCCACCTCCCAGAGCACAGATACGCAGTATTTT
TRBJ1-2	NA	NA	TRBV11-3	CASTKAEQNYGYTF	TGTGCCAGCACCAAAGCGGAGCAAAACTATGGCTACACCTTC
TRBJ2-3	NA	TRBD2	TRBV19	CASSTSGDTQYF	TGTGCCAGTAGTACTAGCGGAGATACGCAGTATTTT
TRBJ2-5	once	NA	TRBV9	CASSVGQPGETQYF	TGTGCCAGCAGCGTAGGGCAGCCGGGAGAGACCCAGTACTTC
TRBJ2-1	once	TRBD1	TRBV18	CASSPQDRGYNEQFF	TGTGCCAGCTCACCGCAGGACAGGGGATACAATGAGCAGTTCTTC
TRBJ2-7	once	NA	TRBV6-2/TRBV6-3	CASSWGVHEQYF	TGTGCCAGCAGTTGGGGGGTGCACGAGCAGTACTTC
TRBJ2-1	NA	NA	TRBV6-5	CASSYGGGLSYNEQFF	TGTGCCAGCAGTTACGGCGGGGGCCTCTCCTACAATGAGCAGTTCTTC
TRBJ2-6	NA	NA	TRBV19	CASSTRGSGANVLTF	TGTGCCAGTAGTACCAGGGGCTCTGGGGCCAACGTCCTGACTTTC
TRBJ2-2	NA	NA	TRBV29-1	CSFTRSRNTGELFF	TGCAGCTTCACTCGATCAAGGAACACCGGGGAGCTGTTTTTT
TRBJ1-2	NA	NA	TRBV6-2/TRBV6-3	CASSYSDGAYGYTF	TGTGCCAGCAGTTACTCCGATGGAGCCTATGGCTACACCTTC
TRBJ1-1	NA	NA	TRBV10-3	CAISDGVGTEAFF	TGTGCCATCAGTGACGGGGTGGGTACTGAAGCTTTCTTT
TRBJ2-5	NA	NA	TRBV11-3	CASSLGEGRKETQYF	TGTGCCAGCAGCTTAGGCGAGGGTAGGAAAGAGACCCAGTACTTC
TRBJ1-1	NA	TRBD1	TRBV5-1	CASSQEGAGNTEAFF	TGCGCCAGCAGCCAAGAGGGGGCAGGGAACACTGAAGCTTTCTTT
TRBJ1-1	NA	TRBD1	TRBV19	CASVGQTNTEAFF	TGTGCCAGTGTGGGACAGACGAACACTGAAGCTTTCTTT
TRBJ2-3	NA	NA	TRBV30	CAWRPTTPDTQYF	TGTGCCTGGAGACCGACAACCCCAGATACGCAGTATTTT
TRBJ2-7	NA	NA	TRBV28	CASSRTGEQYF	TGTGCCAGCAGTAGAACGGGCGAGCAGTACTTC
TRBJ2-5	NA	NA	TRBV5-5	CASSLVPERGTQYF	TGTGCCAGCAGCTTGGTGCCGGAGCGTGGGACCCAGTACTTC
TRBJ1-4	NA	TRBD1	TRBV11-1	CASSRTGELGEKLFF	TGTGCCAGCTCGAGGACAGGGGAACTCGGGGAAAAACTGTTTTTT
TRBJ1-3	NA	TRBD1	TRBV5-1	CASSFLSPGQGGNTIYF	TGCGCCAGCAGCTTTTTGTCCCCCGGACAGGGTGGAAACACCATATATTTT
TRBJ1-2	few	NA	TRBV5-1	CASSLDRRMEGYTF	TGCGCCAGCAGCTTGGATCGACGTATGGAGGGCTACACCTTC
TRBJ1-2	NA	TRBD1	TRBV12-3/TRBV12-4	CASSSGQRGYTF	TGTGCCAGCAGTTCGGGACAGAGGGGCTACACCTTC
TRBJ1-1	NA	TRBD1	TRBV12-5	CASGDRGPNTEAFF	TGTGCTAGTGGGGACAGGGGCCCGAACACTGAAGCTTTCTTT
TRBJ2-1	NA	NA	TRBV4-3	CASSQDPGGLYTPEQFF	TGCGCCAGCAGCCAAGATCCAGGGGGACTTTATACTCCTGAGCAGTTCTTC
TRBJ2-3	NA	TRBD2	TRBV9	CASSAPLAGGPLTQYF	TGTGCCAGCAGCGCGCCCTTAGCGGGGGGGCCGCTAACGCAGTATTTT
TRBJ2-1	NA	NA	TRBV19	CASSIPGTQGYNEQFF	TGTGCCAGTAGTATCCCCGGGACACAGGGTTACAATGAGCAGTTCTTC
TRBJ2-3	NA	NA	TRBV10-2	CASTPPGDTQYF	TGCGCCAGCACCCCGCCCGGGGATACGCAGTATTTT
TRBJ1-5	NA	NA	TRBV19	CASSIGDNQPQHF	TGTGCCAGTAGTATCGGGGACAATCAGCCCCAGCATTTT
TRBJ2-7	NA	NA	TRBV3-1/TRBV3-2	CASSLPGQTYEQYF	TGTGCCAGCAGCCTTCCGGGACAAACCTACGAGCAGTACTTC
TRBJ2-5	NA	TRBD1	TRBV11-3	CASSPRQGGTGTQYF	TGTGCCAGCAGCCCCCGACAGGGTGGTACGGGGACCCAGTACTTC
TRBJ2-6	NA	NA	TRBV2	CASSAGQLLSGANVLTF	TGTGCCAGCAGCGCAGGACAGTTACTCTCTGGGGCCAACGTCCTGACTTTC
TRBJ1-5	NA	NA	TRBV6-2/TRBV6-3	CASSDTGIQPQHF	TGTGCCAGCAGCGACACGGGGATTCAGCCCCAGCATTTT
TRBJ2-7	once	NA	TRBV27	CASSPLTATYEQYF	TGTGCCAGCAGTCCCCTCACTGCTACCTACGAGCAGTACTTC
TRBJ2-7	NA	NA	TRBV6-5	CASSPPRQSYEQYF	TGTGCCAGCAGCCCCCCCCGACAGAGCTACGAGCAGTACTTC
TRBJ2-1	NA	TRBD2	TRBV6-6	CASSSAGGDEQFF	TGTGCCAGCAGTTCGGCGGGAGGGGATGAGCAGTTCTTC
TRBJ1-6	once	NA	TRBV9	CASSYTEGPGAYSPLHF	TGTGCCAGCAGCTATACCGAGGGACCAGGGGCTTATTCACCCCTCCACTTT
TRBJ2-5	NA	NA	TRBV9	CASSVGSGPPRETQYF	TGTGCCAGCAGCGTAGGGTCAGGGCCCCCGAGGGAGACCCAGTACTTC
TRBJ1-4	NA	NA	TRBV25-1	CASRRDGNEKLFF	TGTGCCAGCAGGCGGGACGGTAATGAAAAACTGTTTTTT
TRBJ1-1	NA	TRBD1	TRBV19	CASSTPDRGNTEAFF	TGTGCCAGTAGTACCCCGGACAGGGGGAACACTGAAGCTTTCTTT